The present T cell receptor (beta chain) was sequenced within a study of blood T cell repertoires in COVID-19 (dated by TCRdb to 2018 to 2020). With regard to the full study: Samples covering the acute and convalescent phases of COVID-19 were provided by collaborators in the United States, Italy and Spain. HLA class I and class II types, where available, came from metadata supplied by the sample provider rather than from assay-based typing. The repertoires were released in a freely available public database intended as a resource for research on the immune response to SARS-CoV-2. Samples came from the ongoing ImmuneRACE study (first 160 participants) plus 1,254 subjects from 6 global collaborators. The material from the prospective study consisted of cDNA or gDNA derived from T cells, B-cell-depleted T cells, or PBMCs. The sample metadata nearly always contained a de-identified subject ID, COVID-19 status, age in years and sex. Subjects who had been exposed to COVID-19, were actively infected with it, or had recovered from it provided the deeply sampled blood TCRbeta repertoires that made up the dataset.

The CDR3 holds 13 amino acids from the cysteine to the phenylalanine. The DNA shown is the 39-base CDR3, in frame from base 1. V sheds 3 bases and J sheds 12 bases, leaving 18 bases between their ends. Per the germline V gene, SGHVS is the CDR1 and FNYEAQ is the CDR2. Details on this clone: It lacks a known antigen. No quality values exist for individual bases; no much larger clone is one base distant.

Study-level results and caveats: Clinical and demographic metadata were provided uncurated, with the amount varying by source and participant.

In the prospective study, participants were 18 to 89 years old, resided in about two dozen geographic areas of the United States, and were enrolled through a virtual design. In the prospective study, participants were assigned to cohorts based on the clinical history participants reported in a screening survey and a study questionnaire. Exposed participants were defined as having been in contact with someone with a PCR-confirmed or clinician-diagnosed COVID-19 case within 2 weeks of study entry. In the prospective study, whole blood, serum and a nasopharyngeal or oropharyngeal swab were collected from each participant by mobile phlebotomists. Participants in the prospective study had the option to provide additional blood draws and questionnaires over a roughly two-month period. Before DNA extraction, prospective study blood samples were shipped either frozen or at room temperature. TCRbeta CDR3 regions were amplified from genomic DNA using the immunoSEQ Assay, a bias-controlled multiplex PCR. The original pipeline was this. Within the assay, amplification of reference gene primers was used to estimate how many nucleated cells each sample contained. To quantify the absolute abundance of each unique TCRbeta CDR3 rearrangement, sequence reads were collapsed and filtered. Productive Simpson clonality was computed per sample as the square root of Simpson's diversity index over productive rearrangements. Sourced from immuneACCESS, this table was stored by TCRdb with only in-frame sequences that have V and J called. A share of the clones is absent; for the studies checked, an unresolved V gene accounts for under half, and the remainder has no known explanation. Clone size and the V and J calls come from that table; the DNA yielded D and trimming. The sample table lists around 320,000 clones, 90% of them with a count of one. Almost 4% of the sample goes to the ten largest clones.

Here the chain combines TRBV7-6 and TRBJ2-7; the D segment could be TRBD1, given 6 matching bases. Input material: PBMCs or T cells enriched from blood (not recorded which). The sequence was obtained from a woman younger than 45 who had been exposed to COVID-19. CDR3 sequence: CASSLDRQETVYF. The nucleotide sequence is given as TGTGCCAGCAGCTTGGATAGACAGGAGACTGTGTACTTC.